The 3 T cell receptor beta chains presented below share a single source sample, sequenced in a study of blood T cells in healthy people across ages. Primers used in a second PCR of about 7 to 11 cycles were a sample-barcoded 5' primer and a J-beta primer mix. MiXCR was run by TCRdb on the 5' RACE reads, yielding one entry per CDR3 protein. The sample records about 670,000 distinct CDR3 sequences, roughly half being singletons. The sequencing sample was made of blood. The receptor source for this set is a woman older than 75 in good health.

CDR3 in DNA: TGTGCCAGCAGTGAACCCCTCAGGGCCACCGATGTAGAGCAGTTCTTC. Residues: CASSEPLRATDVEQFF. V is TRBV25-1 and J is TRBJ2-1; possibly TRBD1 for D (5 bases). Trimming removed 2 bases at V and 10 bases at J, with 21 bases between. This CDR3 comprises 16 residues. CDR1 is MGHDK, CDR2 SYGVNS, per germline.

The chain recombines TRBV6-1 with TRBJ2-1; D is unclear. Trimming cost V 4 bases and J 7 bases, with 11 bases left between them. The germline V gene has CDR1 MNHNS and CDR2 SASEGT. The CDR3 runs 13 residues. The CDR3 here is CASSASTPNEQFF. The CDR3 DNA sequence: TGTGCCAGCAGTGCTTCGACTCCTAATGAGCAGTTCTTC.

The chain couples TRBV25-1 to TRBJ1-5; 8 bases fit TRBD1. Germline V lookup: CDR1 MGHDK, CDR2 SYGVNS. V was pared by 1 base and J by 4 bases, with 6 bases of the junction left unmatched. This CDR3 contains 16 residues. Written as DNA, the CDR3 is TGTGCCAGCAGTGAATCCGGTACAGGGGGTAATCAGCCCCAGCATTTT. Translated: CASSESGTGGNQPQHF. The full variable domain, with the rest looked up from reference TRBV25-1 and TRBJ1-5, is EADIYQTPRYLVIGTGKKITLECSQTMGHDKMYWYQQDPGMELHLIHYSYGVNSTEKGDLSSESTVSRIRTEHFPLTLESARPSHTSQYLCASSESGTGGNQPQHFGDGTRLSIL.